Detailed here is one T cell receptor (beta chain). Its antigen remains unidentified. No per-base quality is available; no much larger clone lies one base away. The sample belongs to a study of blood T cell repertoires in COVID-19 (TCRdb year 2020). For the study in its entirety: The collaborator samples originated in the United States, Italy and Spain and spanned the acute and convalescent phases of COVID-19. Samples were obtained from the ongoing ImmuneRACE study (first 160 participants) and from 1,254 subjects provided by 6 global collaborators. The sample metadata nearly always contained a de-identified subject ID, COVID-19 status, age in years and sex. The material from the prospective study consisted of cDNA or gDNA derived from T cells, B-cell-depleted T cells, or PBMCs. A freely available public database, intended as a resource for researchers studying the immune response to SARS-CoV-2, is where the repertoires were released. Subjects who had been exposed to COVID-19, were actively infected with it, or had recovered from it provided the deeply sampled blood TCRbeta repertoires that made up the dataset. HLA class I and class II types, where available, came from metadata supplied by the sample provider rather than from assay-based typing. Results and caveats for the whole study, not just this receptor: The amount of clinical and demographic metadata varied by source and participant and was provided uncurated.

Enrolling through a virtual design, the prospective study's participants ranged in age from roughly 18 to 90 years and lived across roughly 24 United States geographic areas. In the prospective study, cohorts were assigned on the basis of participant-reported clinical history obtained from a screening survey and a study questionnaire. For ImmuneRACE Cohort 3, a participant was defined as recovered based on two consecutive negative NP/OP PCR tests, clearance by a healthcare professional, or resolution of symptoms. Mobile phlebotomists in the prospective study collected whole blood, serum and a nasopharyngeal or oropharyngeal swab from every participant. Additional blood draws and questionnaires over an approximately two-month period could optionally be provided by prospective study participants. Prospective study blood samples were shipped either frozen or at room temperature before DNA extraction.

Trimming accounts for 6 bases at V and 8 bases at J, while the number of junction bases matched to no gene is 12. Spanning cysteine to phenylalanine, the CDR3 consists of 15 amino acids. The CDR3 DNA has 45 bases and is translated from base 1. From a lookup of the germline V gene, CDR1 and CDR2 are SNHLY and FYNNEI. The immunoSEQ Assay, a bias-controlled multiplex PCR, was used to amplify TCRbeta CDR3 regions from genomic DNA. Processing in the source paper ran as follows. Within the assay, amplification of reference gene primers was used to estimate how many nucleated cells each sample contained. Sequence reads were collapsed and filtered to measure the absolute abundance of every unique TCRbeta CDR3 rearrangement. For each sample, productive Simpson clonality was calculated by taking the square root of Simpson's diversity index across productive rearrangements. TCRdb took this table from immuneACCESS and kept in-frame rearrangements with V and J called. Such tables lack part of the clones; where checked against another copy, unresolved V genes explain under half of the gap, and the rest is unexplained. The V and J calls and clone size come from that table; D and trimming were worked out from the DNA. The sample table shows under 300,000 clones, and around nine tenths are seen once. Roughly 1.6% of the sample is in the top ten clones.

The receptor was isolated from a woman between 45 and 65 years old who had recovered from COVID-19. Sequencing was performed on PBMCs or T cells enriched from blood (not recorded which). Here the chain combines TRBV2 and TRBJ1-4, with 7 middle bases fitting TRBD1. The CDR3 corresponds to CASRTRQGLSEKLFF. The DNA reads as follows: TGTGCCAGCAGGACAAGACAGGGACTTAGCGAAAAACTGTTTTTT. Supplemented by the reference TRBV2 and TRBJ1-4 proteins around the CDR3, the complete variable domain is EPEVTQTPSHQVTQMGQEVILRCVPISNHLYFYWYRQILGQKVEFLVSFYNNEISEKSEIFDDQFSVERPDGSNFTLKIRSTKLEDSAMYFCASRTRQGLSEKLFFGSGTQLSVL.